This T cell receptor beta chain was recorded in a study of molecular identifiers for immune sequencing clone quantification. Per germline, CDR1 SGHRS and CDR2 YFSETQ. The CDR3 covers 14 residues. V shed 4 bases and J shed 2 bases, with 13 bases lying between them. This clonotype was recorded many times. The antigen is undetermined. Study outcomes and limitations: Reportedly, one cell's Jurkat TCR RNA was detected within 1,100,000 naive CD8 cells.

MiXCR, run by TCRdb on the PCR reads, gives a single entry per CDR3 protein. The sample consists of about 97,000 distinct CDR3 sequences, 20% to 25% of them appearing once. This receptor was obtained from a human donor in good health. Some libraries in this study had Jurkat cell RNA spiked in. Sequences were obtained from naive CD8+ T cells from blood, with Jurkat cell RNA spiked in. Documented subset: FACS-sorted CD8+CD4-CCR7+CD45RA+ naive T cells. J is TRBJ2-7 and V is TRBV5-1, with D tentatively TRBD1 (6 bases). CDR3 residues: CASSVPGQTYEQYF. CDR3 sequence (DNA): TGCGCCAGCAGCGTACCGGGACAAACCTACGAGCAGTACTTC.